This T cell receptor (beta chain) is from a study of OX40 agonist ivuxolimab in advanced cancers. Looking at the study overall: Partial responses were achieved by three patients, one with hepatocellular carcinoma and two with cutaneous melanoma.

Sequencing used immunoSEQ multiplex PCR; TCRdb keeps in-frame clones, though not all of them. The sample contains about 23,000 clones, more than 65% of which appear only once. The CDR3 extends over 11 amino acids. Germline V gene sequence: CDR1 GTSNPN, CDR2 SVGIG (reference sequence). V was pared by 6 bases and J by 6 bases, with 10 bases between. The TCR originated in an adult with an advanced solid tumor such as melanoma, head and neck, liver or kidney cancer. The rearrangement links TRBV30 to TRBJ2-3; no clear D gene. The starting material was CD4+ or CD8+ T cells sorted from blood, obtained in a trial of the OX40 agonist ivuxolimab. CDR3 in amino acids: CACQLGDTQYF. CDR3 nucleotide sequence: TGTGCCTGTCAGTTAGGGGATACGCAGTATTTT.